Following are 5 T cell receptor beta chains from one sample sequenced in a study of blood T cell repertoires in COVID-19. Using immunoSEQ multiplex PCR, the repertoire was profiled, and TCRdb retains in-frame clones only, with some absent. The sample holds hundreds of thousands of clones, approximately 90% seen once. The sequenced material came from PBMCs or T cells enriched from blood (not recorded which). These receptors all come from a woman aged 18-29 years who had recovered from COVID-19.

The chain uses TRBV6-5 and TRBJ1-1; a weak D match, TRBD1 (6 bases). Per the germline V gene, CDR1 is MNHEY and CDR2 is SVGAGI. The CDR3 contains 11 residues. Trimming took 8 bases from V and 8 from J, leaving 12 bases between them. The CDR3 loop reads CASVIGTEAFF. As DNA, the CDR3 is TGTGCCAGCGTTATCGGGACAGAAGCTTTCTTT.

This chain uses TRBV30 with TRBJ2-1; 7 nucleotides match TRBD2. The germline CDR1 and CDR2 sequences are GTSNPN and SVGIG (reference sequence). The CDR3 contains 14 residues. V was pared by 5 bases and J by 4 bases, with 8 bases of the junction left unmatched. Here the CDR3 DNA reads TGTGCCTGGGCCAGCGGGACTCCTTACAATGAGCAGTTCTTC. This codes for CAWASGTPYNEQFF.

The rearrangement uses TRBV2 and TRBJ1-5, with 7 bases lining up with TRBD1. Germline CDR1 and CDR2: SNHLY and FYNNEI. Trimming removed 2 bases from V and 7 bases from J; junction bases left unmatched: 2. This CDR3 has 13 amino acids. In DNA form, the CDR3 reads TGTGCCAGCAGTGAAAGACAGGGACAGCCCCAGCATTTT. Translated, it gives CASSERQGQPQHF.

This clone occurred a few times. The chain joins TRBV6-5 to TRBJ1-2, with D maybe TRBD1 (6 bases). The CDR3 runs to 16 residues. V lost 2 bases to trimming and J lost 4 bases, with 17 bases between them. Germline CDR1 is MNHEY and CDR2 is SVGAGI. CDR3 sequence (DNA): TGTGCCAGCAGTTACGGCCCCCCGGGGGGCAGCTATGGCTACACCTTC. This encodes CASSYGPPGGSYGYTF.

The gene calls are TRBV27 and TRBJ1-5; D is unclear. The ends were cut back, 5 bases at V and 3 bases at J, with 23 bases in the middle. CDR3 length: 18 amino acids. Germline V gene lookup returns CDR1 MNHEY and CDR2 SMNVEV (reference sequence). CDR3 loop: CASSSITVHGGPNQPQHF. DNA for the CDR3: TGTGCCAGCAGTAGTATTACCGTACACGGTGGGCCCAATCAGCCCCAGCATTTT.